This record concerns one T cell receptor (beta chain) sequence. Sample-barcoded 5' priming and a J-beta primer mix drove a second PCR of 7 to 11 cycles. TCRdb recomputed calls from the 5' RACE reads with MiXCR, one row per CDR3 protein. Among about 1.8 million distinct CDR3 sequences, roughly 50% were seen once, and the ten largest hold around 2.1%. V was pared by 2 bases and J by 6 bases, with 11 bases between. CDR1 is SGHRS, CDR2 YFSETQ, per germline. CDR3 length equals 13 residues. This sample is part of a study of blood T cells in healthy people across ages. The sequenced sample was blood. This receptor was identified in a woman between 40 and 55 years old in good health. This chain links TRBV5-1 with TRBJ1-1; possibly TRBD1 for D (5 bases). The CDR3 DNA is TGCGCCAGCAGCTTCTGGGACGACGCTGAAGCTTTCTTT. Translated: CASSFWDDAEAFF.